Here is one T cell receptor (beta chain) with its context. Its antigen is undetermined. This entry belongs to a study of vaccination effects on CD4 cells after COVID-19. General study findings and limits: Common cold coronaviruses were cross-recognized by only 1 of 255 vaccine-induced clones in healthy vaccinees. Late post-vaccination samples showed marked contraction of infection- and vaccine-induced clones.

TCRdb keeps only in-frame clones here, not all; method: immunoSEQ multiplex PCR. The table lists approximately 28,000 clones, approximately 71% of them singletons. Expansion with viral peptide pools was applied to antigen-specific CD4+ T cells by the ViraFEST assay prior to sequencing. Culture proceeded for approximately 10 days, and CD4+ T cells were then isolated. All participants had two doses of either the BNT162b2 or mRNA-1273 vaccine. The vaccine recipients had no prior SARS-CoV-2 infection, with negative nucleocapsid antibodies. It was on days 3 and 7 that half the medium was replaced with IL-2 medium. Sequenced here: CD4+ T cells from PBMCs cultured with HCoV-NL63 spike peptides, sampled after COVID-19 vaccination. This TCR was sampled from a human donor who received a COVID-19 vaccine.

The CDR3 loop reads CASSIGATNTEAFF. CDR3 bases: TGTGCCAGTAGTATAGGGGCCACTAACACTGAAGCTTTCTTT. This sequence joins TRBV19 and TRBJ1-1; D gene ambiguous. This CDR3 has 14 amino acids. The V gene lost 1 base and the J gene lost 2 bases, with 8 bases spanning the gap. Germline V CDR1 and CDR2: LNHDA, SQIVND (reference sequence).